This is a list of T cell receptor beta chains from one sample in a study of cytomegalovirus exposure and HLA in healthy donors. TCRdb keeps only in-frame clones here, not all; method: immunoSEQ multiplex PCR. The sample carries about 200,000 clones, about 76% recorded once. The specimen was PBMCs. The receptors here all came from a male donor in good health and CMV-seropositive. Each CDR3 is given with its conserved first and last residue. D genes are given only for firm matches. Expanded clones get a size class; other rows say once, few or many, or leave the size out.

CDR3nt: TGCGCCAGCAGCCAAGACCCAGGTCCCAACTCTGGAAACACCATATATTTT
CDR3aa: CASSQDPGPNSGNTIYF
j_gene: TRBJ1-3
v_gene: TRBV4-3
d_gene: NA
abundance: NA

CDR3nt: TGTGCCAGCAGCGTACTAGCCAGCGGGGGGGGGTACGAGCAGTACTTC
CDR3aa: CASSVLASGGGYEQYF
j_gene: TRBJ2-7
v_gene: TRBV9
d_gene: TRBD2
abundance: NA

CDR3nt: TGTGCCAGCTCACCCGTTCGAGCGGGAGGGCAGGGTGAGCAGTTCTTC
CDR3aa: CASSPVRAGGQGEQFF
j_gene: TRBJ2-1
v_gene: TRBV18
d_gene: TRBD2
abundance: NA

CDR3nt: TGTGCCAGCAGAGAAGCGGTCACGGTGAACACTGAAGCTTTCTTT
CDR3aa: CASREAVTVNTEAFF
j_gene: TRBJ1-1
v_gene: TRBV6-1
d_gene: NA
abundance: NA

CDR3nt: TGCGCCAGCAGTCATATTCCGGGACAAATGAACACTGAAGCTTTCTTT
CDR3aa: CASSHIPGQMNTEAFF
j_gene: TRBJ1-1
v_gene: TRBV4-1
d_gene: NA
abundance: NA

CDR3nt: TGTGCCAGCAGTGATGTGGGCGGGAGGGCGGAGGAGCAGTACTTC
CDR3aa: CASSDVGGRAEEQYF
j_gene: TRBJ2-5
v_gene: TRBV6-1
d_gene: TRBD2
abundance: NA

CDR3nt: TGTGCCAGCAGCGTCACCGGGGAGTTGGGCGAGCAGTACTTC
CDR3aa: CASSVTGELGEQYF
j_gene: TRBJ2-7
v_gene: TRBV9
d_gene: NA
abundance: once

CDR3nt: TGTGCCAGTGTCGGGCAGGGTAGCACAGATACGCAGTATTTT
CDR3aa: CASVGQGSTDTQYF
j_gene: TRBJ2-3
v_gene: TRBV2
d_gene: NA
abundance: NA

CDR3nt: TGTGCCAGCAGCTGGAGTAGCGGGGGGCGGGAGCAGTTCTTC
CDR3aa: CASSWSSGGREQFF
j_gene: TRBJ2-1
v_gene: TRBV7-6
d_gene: TRBD2
abundance: NA

CDR3nt: TGCGCCAGCAGCCAAGAGAGGCGGTACGAATACGAGCAGTACTTC
CDR3aa: CASSQERRYEYEQYF
j_gene: TRBJ2-7
v_gene: TRBV4-1
d_gene: NA
abundance: NA

CDR3nt: TGTGCCAGCAGGGGAGGACCGATTAATTCACCCCTCCACTTT
CDR3aa: CASRGGPINSPLHF
j_gene: TRBJ1-6
v_gene: TRBV7-2
d_gene: NA
abundance: NA

CDR3nt: TGCAGCGTTGACCTAGCGGGAGTCGGGGAGACCCAGTACTTC
CDR3aa: CSVDLAGVGETQYF
j_gene: TRBJ2-5
v_gene: TRBV29-1
d_gene: TRBD2
abundance: NA

CDR3nt: TGTGCCAGCAGCTTTAGCGCAAAAGGGGGAGATACGCAGTATTTT
CDR3aa: CASSFSAKGGDTQYF
j_gene: TRBJ2-3
v_gene: TRBV11-1
d_gene: NA
abundance: NA

CDR3nt: TGTGCCAGCAGTAGGGGCGACAGGGGCAATCAGCCCCAGCATTTT
CDR3aa: CASSRGDRGNQPQHF
j_gene: TRBJ1-5
v_gene: TRBV6-5
d_gene: TRBD1
abundance: few

CDR3nt: TGTGCCAGCAGCTTTTCTAGCGGGAGTCACACCGGGGAGCTGTTTTTT
CDR3aa: CASSFSSGSHTGELFF
j_gene: TRBJ2-2
v_gene: TRBV5-8
d_gene: TRBD2
abundance: NA

CDR3nt: TGTGCCAGCTCACCACCGGAGGACAGGACAAAACTGTTTTTT
CDR3aa: CASSPPEDRTKLFF
j_gene: TRBJ1-4
v_gene: TRBV18
d_gene: TRBD1
abundance: once

CDR3nt: TGTGCCAGCAGCAAAGAGCACGGAGGGCGGCAAGAGACCCAGTACTTC
CDR3aa: CASSKEHGGRQETQYF
j_gene: TRBJ2-5
v_gene: TRBV21-1
d_gene: NA
abundance: NA

CDR3nt: TGTGCCAGCGTAAACCTAAACACTGAAGCTTTCTTT
CDR3aa: CASVNLNTEAFF
j_gene: TRBJ1-1
v_gene: TRBV6-6
d_gene: NA
abundance: NA

CDR3nt: TGTGCCAGCAGCCTCACAGGGTTTCCCGGGGAGCTGTTTTTT
CDR3aa: CASSLTGFPGELFF
j_gene: TRBJ2-2
v_gene: TRBV27
d_gene: NA
abundance: NA

CDR3nt: TGTGCCAGTAGTTTGGGCGGCACAGATACGCAGTATTTT
CDR3aa: CASSLGGTDTQYF
j_gene: TRBJ2-3
v_gene: TRBV19
d_gene: NA
abundance: NA

CDR3nt: TGTGCCAGCAGCCTTGACAGGGGGTGGAGTGAGCAGTTCTTC
CDR3aa: CASSLDRGWSEQFF
j_gene: TRBJ2-1
v_gene: TRBV14
d_gene: TRBD1
abundance: NA

CDR3nt: TGTGCCAGCAGCCCGAGGGAGAGTAACTATGGCTACACCTTC
CDR3aa: CASSPRESNYGYTF
j_gene: TRBJ1-2
v_gene: TRBV7-3
d_gene: NA
abundance: NA

CDR3nt: TGTGCCAGCAGCTTGGGGGACATTAATCAGCCCCAGCATTTT
CDR3aa: CASSLGDINQPQHF
j_gene: TRBJ1-5
v_gene: TRBV5-5
d_gene: NA
abundance: NA

CDR3nt: TGTGCCAGCAGCTTAAGGCAGGACAGGGGGAAGTACTTC
CDR3aa: CASSLRQDRGKYF
j_gene: TRBJ2-7
v_gene: TRBV7-2
d_gene: TRBD1
abundance: NA

CDR3nt: TGTGCCAGCAGCTATGGGACTAGCTGGGAGACCCAGTACTTC
CDR3aa: CASSYGTSWETQYF
j_gene: TRBJ2-5
v_gene: TRBV7-7
d_gene: TRBD2
abundance: once

CDR3nt: TGCAGCGTCGCACAGGGGCTTGGCTACACCTTC
CDR3aa: CSVAQGLGYTF
j_gene: TRBJ1-2
v_gene: TRBV29-1
d_gene: TRBD1
abundance: few

CDR3nt: TGTGCCAGCATTGAAAGAAGATCAGGGTTTGAAGCTTTCTTT
CDR3aa: CASIERRSGFEAFF
j_gene: TRBJ1-1
v_gene: TRBV28
d_gene: NA
abundance: once

CDR3nt: TGTGCCAGCAGCCAACCAGGTGGGACAGGGGGCTCCAGGGAGCAGTACTTC
CDR3aa: CASSQPGGTGGSREQYF
j_gene: TRBJ2-7
v_gene: TRBV6-4
d_gene: TRBD1
abundance: NA

CDR3nt: TGTGCCAGCAGTCGAGGGCCAAGCAGCCATCAGCCCCAGCATTTT
CDR3aa: CASSRGPSSHQPQHF
j_gene: TRBJ1-5
v_gene: TRBV28
d_gene: NA
abundance: NA

CDR3nt: TGTGCCAGCAGCCCCGTATCGGCGTCGGGACTAGCGGGAGAAGAGACCCAGTACTTC
CDR3aa: CASSPVSASGLAGEETQYF
j_gene: TRBJ2-5
v_gene: TRBV4-2
d_gene: TRBD2
abundance: NA

CDR3nt: TGTGCCAGCAGTCTACGGACTAGCGGGAGTATCTACAATGAGCAGTTCTTC
CDR3aa: CASSLRTSGSIYNEQFF
j_gene: TRBJ2-1
v_gene: TRBV28
d_gene: TRBD2
abundance: few

CDR3nt: TGTGCCACCAGCAGAGAATACACCCAGGGGCTCATCTATGGCTACACCTTC
CDR3aa: CATSREYTQGLIYGYTF
j_gene: TRBJ1-2
v_gene: TRBV15
d_gene: NA
abundance: once

CDR3nt: TGTGCCAGTAGACGACTAGCGGGAGGGACAGGGGCCAACGTCCTGACTTTC
CDR3aa: CASRRLAGGTGANVLTF
j_gene: TRBJ2-6
v_gene: TRBV19
d_gene: TRBD2
abundance: NA

CDR3nt: TGTGCCAGCACCCTACTAGCGGGGGGGCAAGAGACCCAGTACTTC
CDR3aa: CASTLLAGGQETQYF
j_gene: TRBJ2-5
v_gene: TRBV7-2
d_gene: TRBD2
abundance: NA

CDR3nt: TGTGCCAGCAGCCCGACCCTAGGGGGAAGAAAACTGTTTTTT
CDR3aa: CASSPTLGGRKLFF
j_gene: TRBJ1-4
v_gene: TRBV14
d_gene: NA
abundance: NA

CDR3nt: TGTGCCAGCAGTGAACGTGAAAACGGTCAGCCCCAGCATTTT
CDR3aa: CASSERENGQPQHF
j_gene: TRBJ1-5
v_gene: TRBV2
d_gene: NA
abundance: few

CDR3nt: TGTGCCAGCAATGGTTCTAGCGAACCTCACGAGCAGTACTTC
CDR3aa: CASNGSSEPHEQYF
j_gene: TRBJ2-7
v_gene: TRBV21-1
d_gene: NA
abundance: NA

CDR3nt: TGTGCCAGCAGCTTGGAGGGGAACTATGGCTACACCTTC
CDR3aa: CASSLEGNYGYTF
j_gene: TRBJ1-2
v_gene: TRBV5-4
d_gene: NA
abundance: few

CDR3nt: TGCGCCAGCAGCTTGCGCACAGGCTCTGGAAACACCATATATTTT
CDR3aa: CASSLRTGSGNTIYF
j_gene: TRBJ1-3
v_gene: TRBV5-1
d_gene: NA
abundance: NA

CDR3nt: TGTGCCAGCAGTGATTTCGGGACACGAACCCAAGAGACCCAGTACTTC
CDR3aa: CASSDFGTRTQETQYF
j_gene: TRBJ2-5
v_gene: TRBV25-1
d_gene: NA
abundance: NA

CDR3nt: TGTGCCAGCAGCTACAGCGGGGGGGGCACCGGGGAGCTGTTTTTT
CDR3aa: CASSYSGGGTGELFF
j_gene: TRBJ2-2
v_gene: TRBV6-5
d_gene: TRBD2
abundance: few

CDR3nt: TGTGCCAGCAGACTCAGCGGATTCTCCTACGAGCAGTACTTC
CDR3aa: CASRLSGFSYEQYF
j_gene: TRBJ2-7
v_gene: TRBV6-6
d_gene: NA
abundance: NA

CDR3nt: TGTGCCACCAGCAGAGAACTAGCAGCAGATACGCAGTATTTT
CDR3aa: CATSRELAADTQYF
j_gene: TRBJ2-3
v_gene: TRBV15
d_gene: NA
abundance: NA

CDR3nt: TGCGCCAGCAGCCGGCTAGCGGGCCTCTACGAGCAGTACTTC
CDR3aa: CASSRLAGLYEQYF
j_gene: TRBJ2-7
v_gene: TRBV4-1
d_gene: TRBD2
abundance: NA

CDR3nt: TGTGCCAGCAGCTTAATGTCGGGAGGGTTCGACGAGCAGTACTTC
CDR3aa: CASSLMSGGFDEQYF
j_gene: TRBJ2-7
v_gene: TRBV7-2
d_gene: TRBD2
abundance: NA

CDR3nt: TGTGCCAGCAGCTTAGTGGGCACAGAGGGCTACGAGCAGTACTTC
CDR3aa: CASSLVGTEGYEQYF
j_gene: TRBJ2-7
v_gene: TRBV7-2
d_gene: NA
abundance: NA

CDR3nt: TGTGCCAGCAGCTTAATACTAGTATCTTACAATGAGCAGTTCTTC
CDR3aa: CASSLILVSYNEQFF
j_gene: TRBJ2-1
v_gene: TRBV7-6
d_gene: NA
abundance: NA

CDR3nt: TGTGCCAGCAGCTTAGCTCGCCTGGAGCAGCCCCAGCATTTT
CDR3aa: CASSLARLEQPQHF
j_gene: TRBJ1-5
v_gene: TRBV7-2
d_gene: NA
abundance: NA

CDR3nt: TGTGCCAGCAGCGTTAGGGACTCCTGGAGGTCCAATGAGCAGTTCTTC
CDR3aa: CASSVRDSWRSNEQFF
j_gene: TRBJ2-1
v_gene: TRBV9
d_gene: NA
abundance: NA

CDR3nt: TGCGCCAGCAGCTTGGGGGGGAGGGACACTGAAGCTTTCTTT
CDR3aa: CASSLGGRDTEAFF
j_gene: TRBJ1-1
v_gene: TRBV5-1
d_gene: NA
abundance: NA

CDR3nt: TGTGCCAGCAGTTTAGGGGCCCGGAACACTGAAGCTTTCTTT
CDR3aa: CASSLGARNTEAFF
j_gene: TRBJ1-1
v_gene: TRBV28
d_gene: NA
abundance: NA